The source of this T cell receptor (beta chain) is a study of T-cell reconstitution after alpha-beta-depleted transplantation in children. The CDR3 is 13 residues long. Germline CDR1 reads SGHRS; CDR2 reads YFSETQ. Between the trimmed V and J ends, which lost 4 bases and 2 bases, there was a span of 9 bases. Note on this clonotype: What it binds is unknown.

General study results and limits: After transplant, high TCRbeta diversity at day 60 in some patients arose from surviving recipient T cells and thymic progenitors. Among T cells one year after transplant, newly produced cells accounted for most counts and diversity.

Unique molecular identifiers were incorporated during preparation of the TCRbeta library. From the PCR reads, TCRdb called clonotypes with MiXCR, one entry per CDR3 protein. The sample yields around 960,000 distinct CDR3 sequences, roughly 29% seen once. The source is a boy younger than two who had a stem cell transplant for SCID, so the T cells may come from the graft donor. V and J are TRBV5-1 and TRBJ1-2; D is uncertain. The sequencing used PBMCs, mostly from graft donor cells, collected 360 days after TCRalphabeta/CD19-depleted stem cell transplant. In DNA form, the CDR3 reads TGCGCCAGCAGCGCTTACCTAAACTATGGCTACACCTTC. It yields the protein CASSAYLNYGYTF.